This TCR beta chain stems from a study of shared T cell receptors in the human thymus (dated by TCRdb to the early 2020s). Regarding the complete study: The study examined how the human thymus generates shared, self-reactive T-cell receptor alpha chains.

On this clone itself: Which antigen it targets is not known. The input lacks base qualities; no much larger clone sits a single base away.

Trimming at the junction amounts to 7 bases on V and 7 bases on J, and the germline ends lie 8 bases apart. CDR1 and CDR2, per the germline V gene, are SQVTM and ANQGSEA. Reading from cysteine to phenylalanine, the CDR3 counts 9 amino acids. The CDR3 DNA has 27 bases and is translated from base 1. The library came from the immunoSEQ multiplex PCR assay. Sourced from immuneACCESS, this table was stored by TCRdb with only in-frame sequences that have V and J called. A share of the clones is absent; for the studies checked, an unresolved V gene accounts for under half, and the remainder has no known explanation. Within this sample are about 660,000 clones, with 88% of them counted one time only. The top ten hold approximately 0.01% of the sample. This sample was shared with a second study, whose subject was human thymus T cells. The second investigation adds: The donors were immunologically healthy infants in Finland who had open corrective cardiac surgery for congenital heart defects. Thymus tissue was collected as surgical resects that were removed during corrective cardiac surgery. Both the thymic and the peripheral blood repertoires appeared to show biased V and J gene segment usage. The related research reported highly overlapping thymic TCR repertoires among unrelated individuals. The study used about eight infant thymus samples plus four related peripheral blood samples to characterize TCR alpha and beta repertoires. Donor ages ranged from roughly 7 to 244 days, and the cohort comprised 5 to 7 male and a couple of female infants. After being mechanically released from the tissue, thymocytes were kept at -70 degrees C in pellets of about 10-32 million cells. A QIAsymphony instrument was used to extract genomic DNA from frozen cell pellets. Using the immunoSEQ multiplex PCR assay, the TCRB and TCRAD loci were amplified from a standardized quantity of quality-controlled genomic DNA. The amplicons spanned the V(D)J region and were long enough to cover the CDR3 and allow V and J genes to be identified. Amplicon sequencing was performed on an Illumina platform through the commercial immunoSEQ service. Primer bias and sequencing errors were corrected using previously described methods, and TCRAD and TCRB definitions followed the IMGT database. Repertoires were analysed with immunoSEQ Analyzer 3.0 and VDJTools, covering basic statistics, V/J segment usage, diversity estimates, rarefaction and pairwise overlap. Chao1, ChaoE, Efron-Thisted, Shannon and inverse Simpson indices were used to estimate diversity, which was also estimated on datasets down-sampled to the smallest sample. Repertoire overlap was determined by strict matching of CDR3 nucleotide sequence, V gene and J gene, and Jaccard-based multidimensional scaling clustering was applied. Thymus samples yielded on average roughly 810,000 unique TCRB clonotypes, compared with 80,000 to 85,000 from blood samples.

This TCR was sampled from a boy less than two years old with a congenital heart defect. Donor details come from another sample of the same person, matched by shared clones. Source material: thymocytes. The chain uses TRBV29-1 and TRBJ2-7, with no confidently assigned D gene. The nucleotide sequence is TGCAGCGCCGTCTCTGAGCAGTACTTC. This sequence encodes CSAVSEQYF.